This record concerns one TCR beta chain sequence. A read error may explain this, as a much larger clone is one base away. The CDR3 does not close with the conserved phenylalanine or tryptophan, likely indicating a read error. The data were obtained in a study of read filtering for tumor transcriptome and immune sequencing. From around 440 ng of RNA, a library with molecular barcoded alpha/delta and beta/gamma adaptors was made. TCRdb re-called the reads through MiXCR, storing one row per CDR3 protein. This table has around 130,000 distinct CDR3 sequences, around 13% appearing once. The CDR3 length is 20 residues. Germline CDR1 reads SEHNR; CDR2 reads FQNEAQ (reference sequence). J was trimmed by 1 base and V by 7 bases; bases with no gene match: 20.

The rearrangement links TRBV7-9 to TRBJ2-5; 11 bases map to TRBD1. The sequence derives from a donor aged 40 or over with multiple myeloma. The sequenced material came from a population of CD138-negative cells sorted from bone marrow. The CDR3 here is CASTPVGQGARRRFQETQYS. DNA of the CDR3: TGTGCCAGCACCCCAGTCGGACAGGGGGCTAGACGGCGTTTCCAAGAGACCCAGTACTCC.